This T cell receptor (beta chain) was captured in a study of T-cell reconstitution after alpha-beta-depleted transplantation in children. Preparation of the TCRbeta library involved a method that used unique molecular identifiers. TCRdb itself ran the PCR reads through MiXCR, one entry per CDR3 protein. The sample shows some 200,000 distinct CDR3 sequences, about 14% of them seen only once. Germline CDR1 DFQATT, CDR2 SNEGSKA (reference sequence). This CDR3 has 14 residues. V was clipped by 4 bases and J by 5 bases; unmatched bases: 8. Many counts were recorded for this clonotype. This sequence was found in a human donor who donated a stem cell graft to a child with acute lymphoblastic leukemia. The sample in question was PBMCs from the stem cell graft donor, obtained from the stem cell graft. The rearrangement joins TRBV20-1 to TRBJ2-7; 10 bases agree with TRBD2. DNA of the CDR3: TGCAGTGCTAAACCCCTAGCGGGAGTAAACGAGCAGTACTTC. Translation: CSAKPLAGVNEQYF.